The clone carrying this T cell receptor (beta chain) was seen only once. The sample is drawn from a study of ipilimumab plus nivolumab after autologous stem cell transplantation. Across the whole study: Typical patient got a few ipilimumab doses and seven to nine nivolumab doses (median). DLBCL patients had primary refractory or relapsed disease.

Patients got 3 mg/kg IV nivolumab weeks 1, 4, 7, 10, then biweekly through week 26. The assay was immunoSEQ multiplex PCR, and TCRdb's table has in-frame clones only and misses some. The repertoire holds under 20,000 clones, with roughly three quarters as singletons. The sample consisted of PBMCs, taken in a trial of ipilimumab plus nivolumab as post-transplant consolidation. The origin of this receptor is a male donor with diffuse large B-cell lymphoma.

CDR3 bases: TGCGCCAGCAGCTTGGCCCTGGGGGCTGGCTACGAGCAGTACTTC. Amino acid sequence: CASSLALGAGYEQYF. The rearrangement joins TRBV5-1 to TRBJ2-7; D is perhaps TRBD1 (6 bases). The V gene lost 0 bases and the J gene lost 3 bases, with 13 bases spanning the gap. This CDR3 has 15 residues. Germline V CDR1 and CDR2: SGHRS, YFSETQ. Supplemented by reference TRBV5-1 and TRBJ2-7, the full variable domain reads KAGVTQTPRYLIKTRGQQVTLSCSPISGHRSVSWYQQTPGQGLQFLFEYFSETQRNKGNFPGRFSGRQFSNSRSEMNVSTLELGDSALYLCASSLALGAGYEQYFGPGTRLTVT.